The 25 T cell receptor beta chains below all came from one sample that was sequenced in a study of T cell responses to AZD1222 COVID-19 vaccine. Profiling relied on immunoSEQ multiplex PCR, and the TCRdb table lists in-frame clones only, not all of them. The repertoire holds 83,000 or so clones, around 90% seen once, with around 28% in the top ten. The sequenced sample was peripheral blood, obtained 28 days after the second AZD1222 dose. Receptors were obtained from an adult who received the AZD1222 COVID-19 vaccine.

The V and J genes are TRBV7-2 and TRBJ2-1; 9 bases are a match to TRBD2. Germline V lookup: CDR1 SGHTA, CDR2 FQGNSA. V lost 5 bases, J lost 5 bases, and 4 bases stayed unmatched. This CDR3 is 14 amino acids long. CDR3 sequence (DNA): TGTGCCAGCAGCCCCGGACTAGCGAACAATGAGCAGTTCTTC. Amino acids: CASSPGLANNEQFF.

This chain links TRBV2 with TRBJ2-5; maybe TRBD2 (5 bases). This CDR3 has 13 amino acids. CDR1 is SNHLY, CDR2 FYNNEI, per germline. V was cut by 7 bases and J by 7 bases, with 16 bases left in between. CDR3 in amino acids: CASIPTAEGTQYF. The CDR3 region has the DNA TGTGCCAGCATTCCGACGGCTGAGGGGACCCAGTACTTC.

The rearrangement uses TRBV20-1 and TRBJ2-3; 9 bases map to TRBD2. The length of the CDR3 is 14 residues. The V gene end was trimmed by 3 bases and the J gene end by 0 bases; junction bases not matched to a gene: 1. Germline V gene sequence: CDR1 DFQATT, CDR2 SNEGSKA (reference sequence). CDR3 DNA sequence: TGCAGTGCTAGTCTAGCGGGGAGCACAGATACGCAGTATTTT. The encoded protein is CSASLAGSTDTQYF.

The chain is built from TRBV28 and TRBJ1-4; a weak D match, TRBD1 (6 bases). The CDR3 consists of 14 residues. Germline CDR1 is MDHEN and CDR2 is SYDVKM. V lost 4 bases and J 4 bases, leaving 10 bases between the germline ends. The CDR3 sequence is CASSWTDFNEKLFF. CDR3 bases: TGTGCCAGCAGTTGGACAGATTTTAATGAAAAACTGTTTTTT.

The chain employs TRBV9 and TRBJ2-3, with 7 bases fitting TRBD1. V was pared by 3 bases and J by 1 base, with 5 bases of the junction left unmatched. Germline V gene lookup returns CDR1 SGDLS and CDR2 YYNGEE. The CDR3 totals 15 residues. In nucleotides, the CDR3 is TGTGCCAGCAGCGCCGCTGGACAGGGCACAGATACGCAGTATTTT. Translated, it gives CASSAAGQGTDTQYF. Filled out from reference TRBV9 and TRBJ2-3, the complete variable domain reads DSGVTQTPKHLITATGQRVTLRCSPRSGDLSVYWYQQSLDQGLQFLIQYYNGEERAKGNILERFSAQQFPDLHSELNLSSLELGDSALYFCASSAAGQGTDTQYFGPGTRLTVL.

The chain is built from TRBV5-6 and TRBJ1-1, with 11 bases aligning to TRBD1. The V gene's germline CDR1 is SGHDT and CDR2 YYEEEE. J lost 3 bases, V lost 4 bases, and 8 bases had no gene match. The CDR3 runs to 16 residues. The CDR3 region is CASSRWTGGTDTEAFF. The CDR3 DNA sequence: TGTGCCAGCAGCCGATGGACAGGGGGCACGGACACTGAAGCTTTCTTT.

In its sample, this clone was seen a few times. V gene TRBV9 combines with J gene TRBJ2-2; 10 positions match TRBD1. Germline V gives CDR1 SGDLS, CDR2 YYNGEE. With V trimmed by 0 bases and J by 1 base, 6 bases remained unmatched. This CDR3 has 18 amino acids. CDR3 region: CASSVGRTGGRNTGELFF. The CDR3 nucleotides read TGTGCCAGCAGCGTAGGGAGGACAGGGGGGCGGAACACCGGGGAGCTGTTTTTT.

This chain links TRBV5-1 with TRBJ2-5; maybe TRBD2 (6 bases). From germline, CDR1 is SGHRS and CDR2 YFSETQ. The V and J ends lost 4 bases and 1 base respectively, with 14 bases between them. This CDR3 is built from 15 residues. Here the CDR3 reads CASSPLGGAQETQYF. The CDR3 DNA is TGCGCCAGCAGCCCCTTGGGCGGGGCCCAAGAGACCCAGTACTTC.

The table lists this clone with a count of one. The chain links TRBV10-3 to TRBJ1-4; D might be TRBD1 (6 bases). V was trimmed by 3 bases and J by 6 bases, leaving 11 bases between them. Per the germline V gene, CDR1 is ENHRY and CDR2 is SYGVKD. The CDR3 sequence is 14 residues long. The CDR3 DNA reads TGTGCCATCAGTGAAGGGGACATCTATGAAAAACTGTTTTTT. Protein product: CAISEGDIYEKLFF.

J is TRBJ1-5 and V is TRBV28; TRBD1 aligns across 8 bases. This CDR3 has 17 residues. The J segment lost 1 base and the V segment lost 2 bases, leaving 7 bases of the junction unmatched. From germline, CDR1 is MDHEN and CDR2 SYDVKM. CDR3 in amino acids: CASSLPQTGASNQPQHF. In nucleotides, the CDR3 is TGTGCCAGCAGTTTACCCCAGACAGGGGCGAGCAATCAGCCCCAGCATTTT.

The chain carries TRBV19 and TRBJ2-7, with D perhaps matching TRBD2 (5 bases). V lost 3 bases and J lost 2, with 8 bases in between. CDR3 size: 13 residues. Germline CDR1 and CDR2: LNHDA and SQIVND (reference sequence). CDR3 bases: TGTGCCAGTAGTATGGAGGACCCCTACGAGCAGTACTTC. This translates into CASSMEDPYEQYF.

J is TRBJ2-3 and V is TRBV5-1, with TRBD1 matching 7 bases. CDR1 and CDR2 from the germline V gene are SGHRS and YFSETQ. CDR3 length: 15 amino acids. V lost 5 bases, J lost 2 bases, and 8 bases stayed unmatched. CDR3 nucleotide sequence: TGCGCCAGCAGGGGGCCGGGACAGCCCACAGATACGCAGTATTTT. Residues: CASRGPGQPTDTQYF.

The CDR3 sequence is CASSSYAVNTEAFF. The CDR3, as DNA: TGTGCCAGCAGTTCTTATGCAGTGAACACTGAAGCTTTCTTT. The chain recombines TRBV7-2 with TRBJ1-1; D is ambiguous. The CDR3 contains 14 residues. In germline, CDR1 is SGHTA, CDR2 FQGNSA. Between the trimmed V and J ends, which lost 6 bases and 0 bases, there was a span of 11 bases.

V is TRBV5-4 and J is TRBJ1-1; the match to TRBD1 covers 7 bases. V lost 4 bases to trimming and J lost 0 bases; unmatched junction nucleotides: 9. Germline V gene lookup returns CDR1 SGHNT and CDR2 YYREEE (reference sequence). The CDR3 spans 16 residues. The CDR3 protein is CASSVGQVGMNTEAFF. CDR3 DNA: TGTGCCAGCAGCGTAGGACAGGTGGGGATGAACACTGAAGCTTTCTTT.

This chain uses TRBV5-1 with TRBJ2-2, with 15 bases lining up with TRBD2. With 0 bases clipped from V and 5 bases from J, the junction kept 2 bases outside the gene matches. Germline lookup yields CDR1 SGHRS and CDR2 YFSETQ. The CDR3 contains 17 residues. CDR3 bases: TGCGCCAGCAGCTTGGTAGGACTAGCGGGAGGGACCGGGGAGCTGTTTTTT. It translates to CASSLVGLAGGTGELFF.

V gene TRBV10-1 combines with J gene TRBJ1-5; TRBD1 agrees at 7 bases. CDR1 is WNHNN, CDR2 SYGVQD, per germline (reference sequence). V dropped 6 bases and J dropped 0; count of bases not matched to a gene: 14. This CDR3 is 18 amino acids long. CDR3 bases: TGCGCCAGCAGCCTAATCGACAGGGAAGGGGATAGCAATCAGCCCCAGCATTTT. Encoded protein: CASSLIDREGDSNQPQHF.

The chain combines TRBV28 with TRBJ1-2; D call uncertain. Germline V gene sequence: CDR1 MDHEN, CDR2 SYDVKM. The CDR3 is made up of 14 amino acids. The V end was cut by 7 bases, the J end by 8 bases, with 20 bases between. CDR3 bases: TGTGCCAGCAACCCGGGAGGTCAGCGGGGAGGCTACACCTTC. This translates into CASNPGGQRGGYTF.

This chain connects TRBV11-2 to TRBJ2-4; 9 bases map to TRBD1. From germline, CDR1 is SGHAT and CDR2 FQNNGV. Germline trimming cut 7 bases from V and 9 bases from J; bases unmatched to any gene: 7. CDR3 length equals 13 residues. The CDR3, as DNA: TGTGCCAGCACTAGGGACAGGGTTGGCATTCAGTACTTC. Amino acids: CASTRDRVGIQYF.

This chain joins TRBV19 and TRBJ1-5, with D maybe TRBD1 (5 bases). The CDR3 runs 14 residues. The germline gives CDR1 LNHDA, CDR2 SQIVND (reference sequence). The germline V and J ends were trimmed by 7 bases and 1 base, with 11 bases remaining between them. CDR3 in amino acids: CASTPGTSNQPQHF. Written as DNA, the CDR3 is TGTGCCAGTACCCCCGGGACCAGCAATCAGCCCCAGCATTTT.

CDR3 loop: CASSVDEETQYF. The CDR3 DNA reads as TGTGCCAGCAGCGTAGACGAAGAGACCCAGTACTTC. This sequence joins TRBV9 and TRBJ2-5; D is unclear. V was trimmed by 0 bases and J by 3 bases, leaving 3 bases between them. The CDR3 sequence is 12 residues long. Per the germline V gene, CDR1 is SGDLS and CDR2 is YYNGEE.

This clone was detected once. The J gene is TRBJ1-2, the V gene TRBV5-1; possible D gene TRBD1, 5 bases. The V end was cut by 0 bases, the J end by 4 bases, with 7 bases between. This CDR3 region has 13 residues. Germline CDR1 SGHRS, CDR2 YFSETQ. The CDR3 coding sequence is TGCGCCAGCAGCTTGGAGGGGAGCTATGGCTACACCTTC. Translated: CASSLEGSYGYTF. Filled out from reference TRBV5-1 and TRBJ1-2, the complete variable domain reads KAGVTQTPRYLIKTRGQQVTLSCSPISGHRSVSWYQQTPGQGLQFLFEYFSETQRNKGNFPGRFSGRQFSNSRSEMNVSTLELGDSALYLCASSLEGSYGYTFGSGTRLTVV.

The J gene is TRBJ1-1, the V gene TRBV28; maybe TRBD1 (5 bases). Trimming stripped 4 bases from V and 4 bases from J, with 16 bases between. Germline CDR1 is MDHEN and CDR2 is SYDVKM. This CDR3 comprises 15 residues. In DNA form, the CDR3 reads TGTGCCAGCAGTTCCGCCGGGGGGGAGGGCACTGAAGCTTTCTTT. Translation: CASSSAGGEGTEAFF.

The chain is built from TRBV10-1 and TRBJ2-3, with D perhaps TRBD2 (6 bases). V lost 5 bases, J lost 1 base, and 10 bases lay in between. Germline values: CDR1 WNHNN, CDR2 SYGVQD (reference sequence). There are 14 residues in the CDR3. The CDR3 reads CASSNSGGTDTQYF. DNA for the CDR3: TGCGCCAGCAGTAATAGCGGAGGCACAGATACGCAGTATTTT.

The chain combines TRBV28 with TRBJ1-3; no definite D call. The CDR3 has 13 residues. Trimming removed 7 bases at V and 3 bases at J, with 10 bases between. Per germline, CDR1 MDHEN and CDR2 SYDVKM. The chain's CDR3 is CASTESLGNTIYF. DNA for the CDR3: TGTGCCAGCACCGAGAGCCTTGGAAACACCATATATTTT.

V and J are TRBV13 and TRBJ2-5; 7 bases agree with TRBD1. Germline CDR1 PRHDT, CDR2 FYEKMQ (reference sequence). The V gene end was trimmed by 4 bases and the J gene end by 3 bases; junction bases not matched to a gene: 2. The CDR3 length is 13 residues. Here the CDR3 reads CASSSQGKETQYF. The CDR3 DNA reads as TGTGCCAGCAGCTCACAGGGGAAAGAGACCCAGTACTTC.